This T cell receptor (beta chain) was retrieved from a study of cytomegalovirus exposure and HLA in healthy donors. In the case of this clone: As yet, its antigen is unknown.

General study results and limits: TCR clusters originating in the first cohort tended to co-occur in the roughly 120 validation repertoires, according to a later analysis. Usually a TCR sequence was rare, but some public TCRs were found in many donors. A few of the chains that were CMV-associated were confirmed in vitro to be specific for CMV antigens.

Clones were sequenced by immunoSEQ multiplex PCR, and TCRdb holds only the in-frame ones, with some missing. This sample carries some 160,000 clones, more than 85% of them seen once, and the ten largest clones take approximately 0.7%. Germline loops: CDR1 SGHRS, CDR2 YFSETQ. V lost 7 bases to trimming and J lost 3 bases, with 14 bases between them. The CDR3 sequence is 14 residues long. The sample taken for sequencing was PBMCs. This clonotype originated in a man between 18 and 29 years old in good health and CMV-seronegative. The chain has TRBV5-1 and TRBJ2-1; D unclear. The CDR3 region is CASSRLSNYNEQFF. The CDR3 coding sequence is TGCGCCAGCTCCCGGTTATCTAACTACAATGAGCAGTTCTTC.